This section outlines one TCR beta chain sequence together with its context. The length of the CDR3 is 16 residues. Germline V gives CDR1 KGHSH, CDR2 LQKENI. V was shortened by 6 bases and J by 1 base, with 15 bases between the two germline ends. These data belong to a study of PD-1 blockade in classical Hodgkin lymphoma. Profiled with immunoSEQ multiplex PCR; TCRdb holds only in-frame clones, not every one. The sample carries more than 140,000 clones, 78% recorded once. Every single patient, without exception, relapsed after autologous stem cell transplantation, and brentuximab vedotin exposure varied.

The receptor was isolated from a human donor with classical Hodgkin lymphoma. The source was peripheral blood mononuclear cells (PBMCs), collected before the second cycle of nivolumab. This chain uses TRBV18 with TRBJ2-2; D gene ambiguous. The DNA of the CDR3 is TGTGCCAGCTCTAGATCGGAGACGTGGAACACCGGGGAGCTGTTTTTT. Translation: CASSRSETWNTGELFF.